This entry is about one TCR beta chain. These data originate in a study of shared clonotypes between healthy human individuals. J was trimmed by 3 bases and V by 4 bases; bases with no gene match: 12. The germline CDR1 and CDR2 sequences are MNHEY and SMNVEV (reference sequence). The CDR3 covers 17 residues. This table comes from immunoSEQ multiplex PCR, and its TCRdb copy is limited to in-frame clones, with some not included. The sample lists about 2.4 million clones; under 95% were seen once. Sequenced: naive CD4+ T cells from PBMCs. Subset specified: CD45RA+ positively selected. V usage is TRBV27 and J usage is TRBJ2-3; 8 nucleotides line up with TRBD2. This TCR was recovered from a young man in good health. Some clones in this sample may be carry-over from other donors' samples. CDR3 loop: CASSSRSGTRRTDTQYF. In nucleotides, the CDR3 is TGTGCCAGCAGTTCAAGATCCGGGACTAGAAGAACAGATACGCAGTATTTT.